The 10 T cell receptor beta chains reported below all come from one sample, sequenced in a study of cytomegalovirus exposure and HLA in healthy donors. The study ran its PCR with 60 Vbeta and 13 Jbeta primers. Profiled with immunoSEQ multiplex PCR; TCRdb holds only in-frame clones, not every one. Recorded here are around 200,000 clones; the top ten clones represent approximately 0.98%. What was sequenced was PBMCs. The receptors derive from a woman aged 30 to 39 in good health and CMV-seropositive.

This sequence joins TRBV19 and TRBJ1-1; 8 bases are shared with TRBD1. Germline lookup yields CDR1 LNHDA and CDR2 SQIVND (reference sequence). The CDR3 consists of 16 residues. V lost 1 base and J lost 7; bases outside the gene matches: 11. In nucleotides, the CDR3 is TGTGCCAGTAGTATAGCTCTTTGGACAGGGCCAGATGAAGCTTTCTTT. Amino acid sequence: CASSIALWTGPDEAFF.

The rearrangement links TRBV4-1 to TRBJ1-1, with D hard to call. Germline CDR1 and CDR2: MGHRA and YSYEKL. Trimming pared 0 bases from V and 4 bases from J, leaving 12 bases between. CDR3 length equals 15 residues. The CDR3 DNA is TGCGCCAGCAGCCAAGATCAACAGTCTGCCACTGAAGCTTTCTTT. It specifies CASSQDQQSATEAFF.

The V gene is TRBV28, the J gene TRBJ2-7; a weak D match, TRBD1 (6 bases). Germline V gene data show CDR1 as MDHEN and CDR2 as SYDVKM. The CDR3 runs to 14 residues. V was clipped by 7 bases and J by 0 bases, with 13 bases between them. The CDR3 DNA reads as TGTGCCAGCACCGAAGACAGGAGCTCCTACGAGCAGTACTTC. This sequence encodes CASTEDRSSYEQYF. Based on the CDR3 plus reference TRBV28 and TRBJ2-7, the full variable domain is DVKVTQSSRYLVKRTGEKVFLECVQDMDHENMFWYRQDPGLGLRLIYFSYDVKMKEKGDIPEGYSVSREKKERFSLILESASTNQTSMYLCASTEDRSSYEQYFGPGTRLTVT.

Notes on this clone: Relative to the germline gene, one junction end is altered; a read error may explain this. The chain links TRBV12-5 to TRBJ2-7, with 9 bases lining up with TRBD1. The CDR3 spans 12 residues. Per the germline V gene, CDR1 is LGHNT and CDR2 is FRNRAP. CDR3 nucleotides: TGTGCTAGTGGTTCCGCCGGGACAGGGAAATCCTTC. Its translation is CASGSAGTGKSF.

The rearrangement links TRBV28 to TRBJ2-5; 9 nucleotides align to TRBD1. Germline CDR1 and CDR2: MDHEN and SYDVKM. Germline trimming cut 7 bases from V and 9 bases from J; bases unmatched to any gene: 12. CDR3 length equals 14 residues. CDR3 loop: CASNSLAGQGSQYF. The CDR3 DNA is TGTGCCAGCAACTCACTGGCGGGACAGGGCTCCCAGTACTTC.

The CDR3 DNA follows: TGTGCCAGCAGCGTTATAGCGGGAGAGAGGGAGACCCAGTACTTC. Translation gives CASSVIAGERETQYF. The V and J genes are TRBV5-6 and TRBJ2-5; 9 bases match TRBD2. Germline CDR1 and CDR2: SGHDT and YYEEEE. The CDR3 length is 15 residues. V trimming: 4 bases; J trimming: 5 bases; junction bases outside the gene matches: 9.

The CDR3 DNA sequence: TGTGCCAGCAGTTGGGGACAGGGGGCAGGTGGCTACACCTTC. Translated, it gives CASSWGQGAGGYTF. The chain recombines TRBV6-5 with TRBJ1-2; 12 bases fit TRBD1. The ends lost 4 bases at V and 7 bases at J; junction bases unmatched: 4. The CDR3 is 14 residues long. Germline V gene sequence: CDR1 MNHEY, CDR2 SVGAGI.

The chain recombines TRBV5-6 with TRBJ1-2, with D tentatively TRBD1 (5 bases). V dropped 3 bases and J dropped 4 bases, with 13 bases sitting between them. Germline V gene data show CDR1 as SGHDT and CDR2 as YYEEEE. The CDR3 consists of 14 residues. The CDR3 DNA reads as TGTGCCAGCAGCTACACGGGGGACGTCTATGGCTACACCTTC. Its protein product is CASSYTGDVYGYTF.

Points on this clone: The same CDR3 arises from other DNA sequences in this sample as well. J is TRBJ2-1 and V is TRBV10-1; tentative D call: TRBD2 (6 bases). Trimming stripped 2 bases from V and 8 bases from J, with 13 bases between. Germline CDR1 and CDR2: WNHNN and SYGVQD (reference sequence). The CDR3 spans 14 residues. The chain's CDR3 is CASSEALQRDEQFF. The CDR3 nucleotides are TGCGCCAGCAGTGAGGCCCTCCAGCGGGATGAGCAGTTCTTC.

CDR3 sequence: CASSLDWYEQYF. CDR3 DNA sequence: TGTGCCAGCAGCCTAGACTGGTACGAGCAGTACTTC. V usage is TRBV5-6 and J usage is TRBJ2-7; no clear D gene. Germline assignment: CDR1 SGHDT and CDR2 YYEEEE. The V end was cut by 4 bases, the J end by 4 bases, with 9 bases between. The length of the CDR3 is 12 residues.